A single T cell receptor (beta chain) is shown here with its context. The sample comes from a study of blood T cell repertoires in COVID-19. Study in general: The United States, Italy and Spain supplied acute and convalescent COVID-19 samples. PBMCs, B-cell-depleted T cells, or T cells provided the cDNA or gDNA that made up the material.

Methods used by the authors: Estimates of nucleated cell counts were drawn from the amplification of reference gene primers. Using immunoSEQ multiplex PCR, the repertoire was profiled, and TCRdb retains in-frame clones only, with some absent. V and J calls plus clone size are reproduced from that table; the DNA served to infer D and trimming. Among approximately 78,000 clones listed, approximately 82% were seen once. The source of this sequence is a woman of 80 years or more with acute or convalescent COVID-19. The source material was peripheral blood.

CDR3 sequence reads: CASSPGTSGPTVQFF. The CDR3 DNA follows: TGTGCCAGCAGCCCAGGCACTAGCGGGCCCACGGTGCAGTTCTTC. The V and J genes are TRBV9 and TRBJ2-1, with 9 bases that match TRBD2. In germline, CDR1 is SGDLS, CDR2 YYNGEE. This CDR3 has 15 residues. Unmatched junction bases numbered 14, after V lost 4 bases and J lost 12 bases.